This T cell receptor (beta chain) was identified in a study of T cell responses to AZD1222 COVID-19 vaccine. Findings and caveats of the study: Dominant at 160-218 and 743-854, vaccine-associated CD4 TCRs also spanned spike.

Sequenced by immunoSEQ multiplex PCR; TCRdb stores in-frame clones only, minus some. Altogether approximately 70,000 clones are present, roughly 89% being singletons, with the ten largest covering about 9.4%. Comments on this clone: Its antigen is not identified.

The ends were cut back, 4 bases at V and 4 bases at J, with 20 bases in the middle. The germline gives CDR1 SGDLS, CDR2 YYNGEE. This CDR3 is built from 16 residues. This clonotype was sampled from an adult in good health. The V call is TRBV9, the J call TRBJ1-2; D remains ambiguous. The sequencing here drew on peripheral blood, taken on day 0 of AZD1222 vaccination. The CDR3 loop is CASSPAPGTELYGYTF. DNA of the CDR3: TGTGCCAGCAGCCCGGCCCCCGGTACGGAACTCTATGGCTACACCTTC.